Each of the 10 T cell receptor beta chains below was sequenced from the same sample in a study of T-cell memory formation after mild COVID-19. TCRdb passed the 5' RACE reads through MiXCR, listing each CDR3 protein once. The sample consists of hundreds of thousands of distinct CDR3 sequences, about 20% of them appearing once. Sequencing was carried out using PBMCs or a T cell subset sorted from them (not recorded which). The receptor source for this set is a man between 18 and 29 years old who had mild COVID-19 (a few samples of this study predate the infection). Cell type and time point are not known.

This clonotype turned up a few times. The chain joins TRBV7-9 to TRBJ2-7; 13 bases agree with TRBD2. Germline V gives CDR1 SEHNR, CDR2 FQNEAQ (reference sequence). Losses at the gene ends were 5 bases for V and 5 bases for J; bases not matched to a gene: 12. The CDR3 has 17 residues. As DNA, the CDR3 is TGTGCCAGCAGCCGTTCCGGGACTAGCGGGACTATGGACGAGCAGTACGTC. Its translation is CASSRSGTSGTMDEQYV.

Ten or more counts support this clonotype. The chain carries TRBV7-9 and TRBJ1-1; D is unclear. V lost 2 bases and J 7 bases, leaving 17 bases between the germline ends. This CDR3 contains 15 residues. The germline gives CDR1 SEHNR, CDR2 FQNEAQ (reference sequence). The CDR3 is CASSLSPRTVSEAFF. The CDR3 DNA reads TGTGCCAGCAGCTTAAGTCCGCGGACTGTCAGTGAAGCTTTCTTT.

This clonotype was counted only a few times. This rearrangement joins TRBV12-3 or TRBV12-4 to TRBJ2-5, with 10 bases matching TRBD1. CDR3 length: 16 amino acids. The ends lost 5 bases at V and 1 base at J; junction bases unmatched: 7. The CDR3 DNA reads as TGTGCCAGCAGTCCTAGGGACAGGGGAATCCAAGAGACCCAGTACTTC. This encodes CASSPRDRGIQETQYF.

This clonotype was counted between two and nine times. This sequence joins TRBV6-6 and TRBJ2-5, with 11 bases matching TRBD1. Germline V gene lookup returns CDR1 MNHNY and CDR2 SVGAGI (reference sequence). This CDR3 comprises 15 residues. The V gene end was trimmed by 6 bases and the J gene end by 5 bases; junction bases not matched to a gene: 8. CDR3 residues: CASSHGGQGDETQYF. Written as DNA, the CDR3 is TGTGCCAGCAGCCACGGGGGACAGGGGGATGAGACCCAGTACTTC.

V is TRBV12-3 or TRBV12-4 and J is TRBJ2-5; unclear D gene. V was trimmed by 5 bases and J by 5 bases, leaving 9 bases between them. The CDR3 extends over 12 amino acids. CDR3 sequence reads: CASSRVVETQYF. CDR3 nucleotides: TGTGCCAGCAGTCGGGTGGTGGAGACCCAGTACTTC.

This clonotype was counted between two and nine times. V is TRBV9 and J is TRBJ1-1; D unresolved. The V gene's germline CDR1 is SGDLS and CDR2 YYNGEE. With 0 bases removed from V and 7 bases from J, the gap between germline ends came to 19 bases. The CDR3 spans 16 residues. The CDR3 loop reads CASSVGLGGSRFEAFF. CDR3 nucleotide sequence: TGTGCCAGCAGCGTAGGGTTGGGCGGATCGAGATTTGAAGCTTTCTTT.

The chain joins TRBV7-2 to TRBJ1-2, with TRBD1 matching 7 bases. Germline loops: CDR1 SGHTA, CDR2 FQGNSA. The CDR3 covers 17 residues. J was trimmed by 7 bases and V by 0 bases; bases with no gene match: 14. DNA of the CDR3: TGTGCCAGCAGCTTAGCGGGACAGCCACTTGGCGAAGGTGGCTACACCTTC. Translated, it gives CASSLAGQPLGEGGYTF.

The V gene is TRBV5-1, the J gene TRBJ1-2; D possibly corresponds to TRBD1 (5 bases). V lost 5 bases, J lost 4 bases, and 18 bases lay in between. Looked up from germline, CDR1 is SGHRS and CDR2 is YFSETQ. The CDR3 has 15 amino acids. This CDR3 reads CASRTSGQGVYGYTF. The CDR3 DNA reads TGCGCCAGCAGGACTTCAGGGCAGGGAGTCTATGGCTACACCTTC.

The CDR3 DNA reads as TGTGCCAGCAGCTTAGAGCCAGGGGCGAACACTGAAGCTTTCTTT. Translating it yields CASSLEPGANTEAFF. The chain combines TRBV7-6 with TRBJ1-1, with a tentative D call TRBD1 (6 bases). Germline loops: CDR1 SGHVS, CDR2 FNYEAQ. The CDR3 has 15 residues. V was pared by 1 base and J by 1 base, with 10 bases between.

This clonotype was picked up a small number of times. This chain joins TRBV12-3 or TRBV12-4 and TRBJ1-2, with D unclear. CDR3 size: 12 residues. The V and J ends lost 5 bases and 7 bases respectively, with 11 bases between them. The CDR3 is CASSENWGGYTF. The CDR3, as DNA: TGTGCCAGCAGTGAGAATTGGGGTGGCTACACCTTC.